This T cell receptor (beta chain) was captured by sequencing in a study of cytomegalovirus exposure and HLA in healthy donors. Germline CDR1 is KGHSH and CDR2 is LQKENI. The CDR3 has 17 amino acids. J gave up 4 bases and V 4 bases, and 7 bases lay outside the gene matches. The PCR employed 60 Vbeta primers together with 13 Jbeta primers. Clones were read by immunoSEQ multiplex PCR, and TCRdb kept only the in-frame ones, dropping some. Of approximately 170,000 clones in the sample, around 76% are singletons; the top ten hold approximately 1.5%. V and J are TRBV18 and TRBJ2-1, with 13 bases identical to TRBD2. The source is a man aged 35 to 55 in good health and CMV-seronegative. Sequences were obtained from PBMCs. CDR3 sequence: CASSQQLAGGVYNEQFF. Here the CDR3 DNA reads TGTGCCAGCTCACAACAACTAGCGGGAGGGGTATACAATGAGCAGTTCTTC.